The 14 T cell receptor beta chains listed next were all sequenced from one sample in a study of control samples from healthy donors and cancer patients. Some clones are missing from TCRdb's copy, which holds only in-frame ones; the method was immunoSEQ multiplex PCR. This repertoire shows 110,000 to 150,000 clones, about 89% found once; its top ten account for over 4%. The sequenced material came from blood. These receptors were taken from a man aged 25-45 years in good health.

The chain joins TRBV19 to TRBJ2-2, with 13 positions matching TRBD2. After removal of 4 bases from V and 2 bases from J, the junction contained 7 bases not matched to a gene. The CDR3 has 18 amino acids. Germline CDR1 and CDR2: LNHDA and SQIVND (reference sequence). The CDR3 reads CASSTLLAGGPNTGELFF. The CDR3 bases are TGTGCCAGTAGTACCCTACTAGCGGGGGGGCCTAACACCGGGGAGCTGTTTTTT.

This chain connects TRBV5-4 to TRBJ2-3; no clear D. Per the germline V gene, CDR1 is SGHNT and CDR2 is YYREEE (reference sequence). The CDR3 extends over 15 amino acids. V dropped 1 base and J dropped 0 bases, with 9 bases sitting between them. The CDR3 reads CASSLPGRSTDTQYF. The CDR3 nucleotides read TGTGCCAGCAGCTTGCCCGGCAGGAGCACAGATACGCAGTATTTT.

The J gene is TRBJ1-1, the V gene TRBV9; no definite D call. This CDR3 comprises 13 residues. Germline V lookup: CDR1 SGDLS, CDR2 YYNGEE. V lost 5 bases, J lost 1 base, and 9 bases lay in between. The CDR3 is CASRPEGNTEAFF. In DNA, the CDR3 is TGTGCCAGCAGGCCGGAAGGGAACACTGAAGCTTTCTTT. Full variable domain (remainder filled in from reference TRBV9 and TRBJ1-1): DSGVTQTPKHLITATGQRVTLRCSPRSGDLSVYWYQQSLDQGLQFLIQYYNGEERAKGNILERFSAQQFPDLHSELNLSSLELGDSALYFCASRPEGNTEAFFGQGTRLTVV.

CDR3 sequence (DNA): TGTGCCAGCAGCACTCGACTAGCACGCCTTCTGGTCGGGGAGCTGTTTTTT. Its translation: CASSTRLARLLVGELFF. This chain links TRBV9 with TRBJ2-2; 7 bases are a match to TRBD2. The trim removed 4 bases at V and 7 bases at J, leaving 16 bases unmatched. The CDR3 has 17 residues. The germline V gene has CDR1 SGDLS and CDR2 YYNGEE.

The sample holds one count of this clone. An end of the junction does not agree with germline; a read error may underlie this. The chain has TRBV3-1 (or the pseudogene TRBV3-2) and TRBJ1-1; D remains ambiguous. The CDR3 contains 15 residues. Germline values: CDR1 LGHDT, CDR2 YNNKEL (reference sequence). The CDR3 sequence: CASSQDVQEETEAFF. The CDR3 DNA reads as TGTGCCAGCAGTCAAGATGTTCAGGAGGAAACTGAAGCTTTCTTT.

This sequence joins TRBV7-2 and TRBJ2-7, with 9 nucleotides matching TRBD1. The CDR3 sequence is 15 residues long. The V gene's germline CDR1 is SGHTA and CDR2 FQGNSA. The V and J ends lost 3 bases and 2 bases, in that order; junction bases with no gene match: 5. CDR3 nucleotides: TGTGCCAGCAGCTTCGCCGGGACAGGGCCCTACGAGCAGTACTTC. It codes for CASSFAGTGPYEQYF.

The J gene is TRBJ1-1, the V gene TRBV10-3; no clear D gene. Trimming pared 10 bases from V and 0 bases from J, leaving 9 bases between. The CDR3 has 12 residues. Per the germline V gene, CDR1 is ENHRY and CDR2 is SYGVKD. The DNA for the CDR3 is TGTGCCAGCGGCGTGATGAACACTGAAGCTTTCTTT. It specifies CASGVMNTEAFF.

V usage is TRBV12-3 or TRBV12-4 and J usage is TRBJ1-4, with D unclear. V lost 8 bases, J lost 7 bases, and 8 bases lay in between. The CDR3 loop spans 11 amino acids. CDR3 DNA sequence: TGTGCCAGCGGGCTGGGTGAAAAACTGTTTTTT. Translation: CASGLGEKLFF.

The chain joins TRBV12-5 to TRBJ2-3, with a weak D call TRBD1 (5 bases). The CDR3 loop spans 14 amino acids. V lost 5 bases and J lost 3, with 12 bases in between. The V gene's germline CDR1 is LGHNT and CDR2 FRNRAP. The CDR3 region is CASGPSQGTDTQYF. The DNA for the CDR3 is TGTGCTAGTGGTCCAAGCCAGGGAACAGATACGCAGTATTTT.

CDR3 bases: TGTGCCAGGGGACAGGGGGCCCGGGAGACCCAGTACTTC. Translation: CARGQGARETQYF. This sequence joins TRBV19 and TRBJ2-5; the match to TRBD1 covers 12 bases. Germline V gene sequence: CDR1 LNHDA, CDR2 SQIVND (reference sequence). The length of the CDR3 is 13 residues. Trimming removed 9 bases from V and 5 bases from J; junction bases left unmatched: 4.

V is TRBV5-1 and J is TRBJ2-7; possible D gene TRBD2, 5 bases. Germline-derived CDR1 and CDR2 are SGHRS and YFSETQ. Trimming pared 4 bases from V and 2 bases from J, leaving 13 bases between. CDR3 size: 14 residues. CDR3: CASSPEGLPYEQYF. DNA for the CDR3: TGCGCCAGCAGCCCGGAAGGACTCCCCTACGAGCAGTACTTC.

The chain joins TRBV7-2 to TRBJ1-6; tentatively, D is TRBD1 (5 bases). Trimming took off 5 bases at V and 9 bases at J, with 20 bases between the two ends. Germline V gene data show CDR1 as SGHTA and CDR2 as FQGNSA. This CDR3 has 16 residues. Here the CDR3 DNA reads TGTGCCAGCAGCCCAACGACAGCTCGTTCAGGTTCACCCCTCCACTTT. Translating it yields CASSPTTARSGSPLHF.

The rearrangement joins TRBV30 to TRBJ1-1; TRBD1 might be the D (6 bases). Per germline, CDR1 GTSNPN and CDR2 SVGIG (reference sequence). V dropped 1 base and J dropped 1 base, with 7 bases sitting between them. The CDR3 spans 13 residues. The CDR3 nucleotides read TGTGCCTGGAGTGGGACAGCGAACACTGAAGCTTTCTTT. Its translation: CAWSGTANTEAFF.

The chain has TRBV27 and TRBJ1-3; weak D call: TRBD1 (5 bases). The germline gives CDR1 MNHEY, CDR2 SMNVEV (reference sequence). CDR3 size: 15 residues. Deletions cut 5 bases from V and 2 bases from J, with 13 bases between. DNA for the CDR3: TGTGCCAGCAGTCTCCTCGCAGGGACTGGAAACACCATATATTTT. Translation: CASSLLAGTGNTIYF.